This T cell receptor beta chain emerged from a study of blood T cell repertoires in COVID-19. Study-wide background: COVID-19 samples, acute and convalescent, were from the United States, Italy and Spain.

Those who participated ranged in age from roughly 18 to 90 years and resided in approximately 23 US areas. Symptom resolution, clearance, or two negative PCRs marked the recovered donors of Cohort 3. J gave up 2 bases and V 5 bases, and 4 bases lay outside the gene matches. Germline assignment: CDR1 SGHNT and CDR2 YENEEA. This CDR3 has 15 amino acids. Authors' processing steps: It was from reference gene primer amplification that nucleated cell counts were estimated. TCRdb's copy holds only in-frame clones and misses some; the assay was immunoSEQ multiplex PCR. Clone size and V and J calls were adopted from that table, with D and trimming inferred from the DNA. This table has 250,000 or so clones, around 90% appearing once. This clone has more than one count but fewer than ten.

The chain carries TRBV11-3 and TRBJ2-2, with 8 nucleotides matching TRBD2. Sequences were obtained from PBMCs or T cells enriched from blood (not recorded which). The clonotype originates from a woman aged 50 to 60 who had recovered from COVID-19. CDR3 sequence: CASSPRTSNTGELFF. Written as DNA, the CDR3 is TGTGCCAGCAGCCCCAGGACTAGCAACACCGGGGAGCTGTTTTTT.